Below, one T cell receptor beta chain is given with its context. Its target is unknown. This sample was included in a study of graft-versus-host responses after intestinal transplantation. Sequencing used immunoSEQ multiplex PCR; TCRdb keeps in-frame clones, though not all of them. The table has under 100,000 clones, less than 95% seen once; the top ten hold more than 0.15%. General study results and limits: Some GvH clones were seen earlier in gut or blood, suggesting intestinal origin.

The starting material was unstimulated CD4+ T cells sorted from spleen or lymph node cells, obtained before transplant. The TCR comes from a human donor who was the organ donor for an intestinal transplant.

The chain's CDR3 is CASSIDGQGHQPQHF. As DNA, the CDR3 is TGTGCCAGTAGTATAGATGGACAGGGCCATCAGCCCCAGCATTTT. The chain carries TRBV19 and TRBJ1-5, with 8 bases that match TRBD1. V shed 0 bases, J shed 5 bases, and the junction held 3 bases outside the gene matches. The germline V gene has CDR1 LNHDA and CDR2 SQIVND (reference sequence). This CDR3 spans 15 amino acids.